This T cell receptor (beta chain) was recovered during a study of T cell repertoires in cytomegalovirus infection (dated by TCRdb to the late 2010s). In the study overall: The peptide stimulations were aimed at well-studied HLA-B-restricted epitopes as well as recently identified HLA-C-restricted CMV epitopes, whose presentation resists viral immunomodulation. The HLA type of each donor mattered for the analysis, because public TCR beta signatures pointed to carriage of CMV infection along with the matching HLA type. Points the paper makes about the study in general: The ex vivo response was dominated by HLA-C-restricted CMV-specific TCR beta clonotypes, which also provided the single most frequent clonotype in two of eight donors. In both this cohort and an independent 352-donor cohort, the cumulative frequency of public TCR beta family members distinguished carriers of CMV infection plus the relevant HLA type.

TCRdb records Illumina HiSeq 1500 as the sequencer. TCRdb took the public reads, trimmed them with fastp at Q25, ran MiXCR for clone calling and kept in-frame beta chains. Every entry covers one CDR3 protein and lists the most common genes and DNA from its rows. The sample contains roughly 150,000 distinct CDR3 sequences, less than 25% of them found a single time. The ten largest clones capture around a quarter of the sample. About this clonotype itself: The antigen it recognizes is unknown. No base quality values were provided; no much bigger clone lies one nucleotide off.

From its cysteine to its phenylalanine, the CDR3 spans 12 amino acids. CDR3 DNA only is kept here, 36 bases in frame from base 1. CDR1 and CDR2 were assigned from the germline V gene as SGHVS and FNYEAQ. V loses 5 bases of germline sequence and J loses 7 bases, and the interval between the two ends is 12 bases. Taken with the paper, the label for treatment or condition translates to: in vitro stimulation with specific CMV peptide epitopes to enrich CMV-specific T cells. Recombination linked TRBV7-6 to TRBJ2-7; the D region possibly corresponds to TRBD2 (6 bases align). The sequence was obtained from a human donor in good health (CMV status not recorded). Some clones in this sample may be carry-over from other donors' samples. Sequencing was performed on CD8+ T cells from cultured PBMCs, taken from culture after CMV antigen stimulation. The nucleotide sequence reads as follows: TGTGCCAGCAGCCCGGGACTTGGGGAGCAGTACTTC. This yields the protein CASSPGLGEQYF.